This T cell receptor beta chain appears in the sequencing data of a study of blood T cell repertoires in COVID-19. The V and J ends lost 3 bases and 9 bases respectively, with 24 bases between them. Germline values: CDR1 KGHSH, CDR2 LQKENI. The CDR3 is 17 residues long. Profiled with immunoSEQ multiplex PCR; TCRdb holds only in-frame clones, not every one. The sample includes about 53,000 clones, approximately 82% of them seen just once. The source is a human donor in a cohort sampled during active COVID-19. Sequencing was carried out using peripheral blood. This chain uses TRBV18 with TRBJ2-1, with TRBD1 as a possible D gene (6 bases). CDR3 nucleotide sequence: TGTGCCAGCTCACCTTGGGTCGTAGTAGGGGGACGGAGTGAGCAGTTCTTC. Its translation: CASSPWVVVGGRSEQFF.